Listed below are T cell receptor beta chains from one sample, sequenced in a study of T cells after yellow fever vaccination. TCRdb recomputed calls from the 5' RACE reads with MiXCR, one row per CDR3 protein. The sample includes roughly 330,000 distinct CDR3 sequences, 6.8% of them seen just once. Sequenced here: PBMCs, sampled about 41 days after the first yellow fever vaccination. All receptors come from a young man who received the YFV17D yellow fever vaccine. Each CDR3 is given with its conserved first and last residue. D genes are given only for firm matches. Part of the rows lack a size; the others show once, few, many or a class for expanded clones.

V gene	J gene	clone size	D gene	CDR3 DNA	CDR3 protein
TRBV7-9	TRBJ2-3	few	.	TGTGCCAGCAGCTTAAATCCCAGGACCGAAGACGTAGATACGCAGTATTTT	CASSLNPRTEDVDTQYF
TRBV5-1	TRBJ1-4	.	.	TGCGCCAGCAGCCCGGGACACCGTAATGAAAAACTGTTTTTT	CASSPGHRNEKLFF
TRBV4-2	TRBJ2-5	.	TRBD2	TGTGCCAGCAGCCAAGATCTGCGGGGGGGCGGAGAGACCCAGTACTTC	CASSQDLRGGGETQYF
TRBV27	TRBJ1-2	many	.	TGTGCCAGCAGTTTAGGAGGCTACTATGGCTACACCTTC	CASSLGGYYGYTF
TRBV7-6	TRBJ2-3	few	.	TGTGCCAGCAGCCCGACATATAGCACAGATACGCAGTATTTT	CASSPTYSTDTQYF
TRBV12-3/TRBV12-4	TRBJ2-3	.	.	TGTGCCATCAGTTTAAAGGGCCCTGCCACGCAGTATTTT	CAISLKGPATQYF
TRBV7-9	TRBJ1-2	.	TRBD1	TGTGCCAGCAGCTTAGCGCTGGGACAGAACTATGGCTACACCTTC	CASSLALGQNYGYTF
TRBV5-4	TRBJ2-3	many	.	TGTGCCAGCAGCTTGGTAGTGGGGGCTACAGATACGCAGTATTTT	CASSLVVGATDTQYF
TRBV7-9	TRBJ2-4	few	.	TGTGCCAGCAGCTTACGTCAGGTCGACCGCACCAAAAACATTCAGTACTTC	CASSLRQVDRTKNIQYF
TRBV29-1	TRBJ1-1	.	TRBD1	TGCAGCGTTGGTTTGGGACAGGCTCGTGAAGCTTTCTTT	CSVGLGQAREAFF
TRBV6-1	TRBJ1-2	.	.	TGTGCCAGCAGCCGCGGCTCTAACTATGGCTACACCTTC	CASSRGSNYGYTF
TRBV6-2/TRBV6-3	TRBJ2-1	many	.	TGTGCCAGCAGTTACTTGAGGGGCGATGAGCAGTTCTTC	CASSYLRGDEQFF
TRBV24-1	TRBJ2-1	many	TRBD2	TGTGCCACCAGTGATTTTTCAGCGGGGGAGGAGCAGTTCTTC	CATSDFSAGEEQFF
TRBV5-1	TRBJ1-6	.	.	TGCGCCAGCAGCTTTGAAGGGTCAGATAATTCACCCCTCCACTTT	CASSFEGSDNSPLHF
TRBV5-5	TRBJ1-2	.	TRBD1	TGTGCCAGCAGCTCAGGGACAGGGCGCATCACTGACTATGGCTACACCTTC	CASSSGTGRITDYGYTF
TRBV5-1	TRBJ1-6	few	.	TGCGCCAGCAGCACCTACGGACCGCCTTCACCCCTCCACTTT	CASSTYGPPSPLHF
TRBV4-3	TRBJ2-2	few	TRBD2	TGCGCCAGCAGCCACCCGCGACTAGCTGGCGGGGAGCTGTTTTTT	CASSHPRLAGGELFF
TRBV5-1	TRBJ1-4	few	.	TGCGCCAGCAGCTTGACGCCGGATGAAAAACTGTTTTTT	CASSLTPDEKLFF
TRBV20-1	TRBJ1-6	few	.	TGCAGTGCTAGGAACGTGGGGGGACTATCGGGACCACCCCTCCACTTT	CSARNVGGLSGPPLHF
TRBV19	TRBJ2-2	.	.	TGTGCCAGTAGTCCCGGTGTTCCGGGCACCGGGGAGCTGTTTTTT	CASSPGVPGTGELFF
TRBV20-1	TRBJ2-5	many	.	TGCAGTGTCCTCTTAGGGGGGGCAGGGGAGACCCAGTACTTC	CSVLLGGAGETQYF
TRBV24-1	TRBJ2-5	many	.	TGTGCCACCAGTGCGTCCCGGTGGGGGAGCCAAGAGACCCAGTACTTC	CATSASRWGSQETQYF
TRBV12-3/TRBV12-4	TRBJ1-1	many	.	TGTGCCAGCAGTCCGGACACCATGAACACTGAAGCTTTCTTT	CASSPDTMNTEAFF
TRBV14	TRBJ2-1	few	.	TGTGCCAGCAGCTGGACAGTTTACAATGAGCAGTTCTTC	CASSWTVYNEQFF
TRBV27	TRBJ2-7	many	.	TGTGCCAGCAGCCCTGTAACCCACGAGCAGTACTTC	CASSPVTHEQYF
TRBV14	TRBJ2-1	many	.	TGTGCCAGCAGCCGAGACCCGGGACCGGCCTCTGAGCAGTTCTTC	CASSRDPGPASEQFF
TRBV7-9	TRBJ1-1	few	.	TGTGCCAGCAGAGTAAGGGACATTGAAGCTTTCTTT	CASRVRDIEAFF
TRBV5-5	TRBJ2-1	few	.	TGTGCCAGCAGCCCCCCACGGACGGCTAACAATGAGCAGTTCTTC	CASSPPRTANNEQFF
TRBV7-2	TRBJ2-2	.	TRBD2	TGTGCCAGCAGCTTACTTCTGGGACTAACCACCGGGGAGCTGTTTTTT	CASSLLLGLTTGELFF
TRBV7-6	TRBJ2-5	many	.	TGTGCCAGCAGCTTACAGGGAGAGACCCAGTACTTC	CASSLQGETQYF
TRBV7-2	TRBJ2-2	.	.	TGTGCCAGCAGCTTACCGCCCGGCGGGCCCTCCCCCGGGGAGCTGTTTTTT	CASSLPPGGPSPGELFF
TRBV5-1	TRBJ2-2	many	.	TGCGCCAGCAGCTTGGAATTAGACACCGGGGAGCTGTTTTTT	CASSLELDTGELFF
TRBV5-1	TRBJ2-5	many	.	TGCGCCAGCGCGACTCAGGGTTCTGAGACCCAGTACTTC	CASATQGSETQYF
TRBV4-3	TRBJ1-4	few	.	TGCGCCAGCAGCCACACAACAGGACTCCCTGAAAAACTGTTTTTT	CASSHTTGLPEKLFF
TRBV7-8	TRBJ1-4	.	TRBD1	TGTGCCAGCAGCCCGGACAGGGTGACTAATGAAAAACTGTTTTTT	CASSPDRVTNEKLFF
TRBV6-5	TRBJ2-7	many	.	TGTGCCAGCAGCTCGACCCTGTCCTACGAGCAGTACTTC	CASSSTLSYEQYF
TRBV29-1	TRBJ2-1	.	TRBD2	TGCAGCGTGGAGGGGACTACCCACAATGAGCAGTTCTTC	CSVEGTTHNEQFF
TRBV4-2	TRBJ2-2	few	TRBD2	TGTGCCAGCAGCCTCAAAGAGGTGGTTGGCGGGGGGAGGAACACCGGGGAGCTGTTTTTT	CASSLKEVVGGGRNTGELFF
TRBV6-2/TRBV6-3	TRBJ1-5	few	.	TGTGCCAGCAGTTACACCCGGGAGGGGATATCTAGCAATCAGCCCCAGCATTTT	CASSYTREGISSNQPQHF
TRBV7-9	TRBJ2-7	many	.	TGTGCCAGCAGCTCGATTTCCTCCCAGGAGGTCTACGAGCAGTACTTC	CASSSISSQEVYEQYF
TRBV27	TRBJ2-2	.	TRBD2	TGTGCCAGCAGTTTATTCGGGGGGGCCGTCGGGGAGCTGTTTTTT	CASSLFGGAVGELFF
TRBV7-9	TRBJ2-1	.	TRBD2	TGTGCCAGCAGCTCGTCCCTAGCGGGGGTACACTACAATGAGCAGTTCTTC	CASSSSLAGVHYNEQFF
TRBV6-5	TRBJ2-3	.	TRBD2	TGTGCCAGCAGTTACTCTAGCGGGGGGGCGGAAGATACGCAGTATTTT	CASSYSSGGAEDTQYF
TRBV18	TRBJ1-4	few	.	TGTGCCAGCTCACTCCCGGACCTTAATGAAAAACTGTTTTTT	CASSLPDLNEKLFF
TRBV9	TRBJ2-2	many	.	TGTGCCAGCAGCGTTAACACCGGGGAGCTGTTTTTT	CASSVNTGELFF
TRBV20-1	TRBJ2-1	.	.	TGCAGTGCGACCAGGGGATATGAGCAGTTCTTC	CSATRGYEQFF
TRBV15	TRBJ2-2	.	TRBD1	TGTGCCACCAGCTGGGACAGGATGGCCGGGGAGCTGTTTTTT	CATSWDRMAGELFF
TRBV6-1	TRBJ2-1	.	.	TGTGCCAGCAGGAACCTGGGGGGGGCTTACAATGAGCAGTTCTTC	CASRNLGGAYNEQFF
TRBV24-1	TRBJ1-2	few	TRBD1	TGTGCCACCAGTGATGGGGGACAGGCGAACAGCTACACCTTC	CATSDGGQANSYTF
TRBV7-2	TRBJ1-2	few	.	TGTGCCAGCAGCCTTCAATTTAACCCTAGTCCCTACTATGGCTACACCTTC	CASSLQFNPSPYYGYTF
TRBV7-2	TRBJ2-2	few	.	TGTGCCAGCAGCTTAGCGCGTAGGGGGGCGGGCACCGGGGAGCTGTTTTTT	CASSLARRGAGTGELFF
TRBV15	TRBJ2-3	few	TRBD2	TGTGCCACCAGCAGCACGCTAGCGGGGGGACGTAGCACAGATACGCAGTATTTT	CATSSTLAGGRSTDTQYF